This T cell receptor beta chain was obtained from a study of blood T cell repertoires in COVID-19. For the study at large: T cells, B-cell-depleted T cells, or PBMCs supplied cDNA or gDNA.

TCRdb's table, derived via immunoSEQ multiplex PCR, lists solely in-frame clones and lacks some. The sample consists of roughly 260,000 clones, over 75% of them appearing once. After removal of 4 bases from V and 0 bases from J, the junction contained 13 bases not matched to a gene. The CDR3 sequence is 18 residues long. Germline values: CDR1 SQVTM, CDR2 ANQGSEA. This TCR was recovered from a woman aged 50 to 65 with acute or convalescent COVID-19. What was sequenced was peripheral blood. This chain uses TRBV29-1 with TRBJ2-7; 12 nucleotides agree with TRBD2. CDR3 sequence: CSVVWGTSGPISSYEQYF. The CDR3 bases are TGCAGCGTTGTTTGGGGGACTAGCGGGCCTATTAGCTCCTACGAGCAGTACTTC.